The sequence of this T cell receptor beta chain was determined in a study of blood T cell repertoires in COVID-19. Germline V CDR1 and CDR2: LNHDA, SQIVND (reference sequence). The CDR3 runs 13 residues. The V end lost 10 bases, the J end lost 0 bases, and 7 bases lay between the germline ends. Participants were aged about 18 to 90 years, lived in some 23 US areas, and enrolled virtually. Two negative PCRs, clearance, or symptom resolution characterized the recovered Cohort 3 donors. Per the original data handling: Scientists estimated how many nucleated cells there were by amplifying reference gene primers. TCRdb's copy holds only in-frame clones and misses some; the assay was immunoSEQ multiplex PCR. V and J calls and clone size follow that table, whereas D and trimming were derived from the DNA. The repertoire holds approximately 280,000 clones, with around 92% as singletons.

The sequenced material came from PBMCs or T cells enriched from blood (not recorded which). The receptor comes from a woman aged 55-70 years who had recovered from COVID-19. This chain connects TRBV19 to TRBJ2-6; D gene ambiguous. The DNA of the CDR3 is TGTGCCACTACTGGCTCTGGGGCCAACGTCCTGACTTTC. It translates to CATTGSGANVLTF.